Listed below are T cell receptor beta chains from one sample, sequenced in a study of blood T cell repertoires in COVID-19. Assay used: immunoSEQ multiplex PCR; TCRdb lists only in-frame clones, some missing. This sample yields approximately 79,000 clones, of which around 80% are seen a single time; more than 10% belongs to the top ten. Sequences were obtained from peripheral blood. These receptors all come from a man in his fifties with COVID-19, enrolled during active disease. Each CDR3 is given with its conserved first and last residue. D genes are given only for firm matches. Rows may omit the clone size; those that give it use once, few, many or a size class.

V gene	clone size	J gene	D gene	CDR3 DNA	CDR3 protein
TRBV30	.	TRBJ1-5	TRBD1	TGTGCCTGGAGTGGACAGACAGGGTGGAATCAGCCCCAGCATTTT	CAWSGQTGWNQPQHF
TRBV14	once	TRBJ2-7	TRBD1	TGTGCCAGCAGCCCAATGACAGGGTTCGACGAGCAGTACTTC	CASSPMTGFDEQYF
TRBV21-1	.	TRBJ1-2	.	TGTGCCAGCAGCAAAATTTTTGGACAGTCAGCTAACTATGGCTACACCTTC	CASSKIFGQSANYGYTF
TRBV30	.	TRBJ2-3	.	TGTGCCTGGAGCTCCGGCGGAGAGGCAGATACGCAGTATTTT	CAWSSGGEADTQYF
TRBV5-6	.	TRBJ2-7	TRBD2	TGTGCCAGCAGCTCGATAGCGGGAGTGTTTAACGAGCAGTACTTC	CASSSIAGVFNEQYF
TRBV5-1	.	TRBJ2-2	TRBD1	TGCGCCAGCAGCCCTGGGACAGCGAACACCGGGGAGCTGTTTTTT	CASSPGTANTGELFF
TRBV27	.	TRBJ2-7	.	TGTGCCAGCAGTCGCTTCAGGGGAGCGGCCTACGAGCAGTACTTC	CASSRFRGAAYEQYF
TRBV6-2/TRBV6-3	.	TRBJ1-5	TRBD1	TGTGCCAGCAGTTCCCGGGACAGGGGTAGCAATCAGCCCCAGCATTTT	CASSSRDRGSNQPQHF
TRBV9	.	TRBJ1-6	TRBD1	TGTGCCAGCAGCCGGGGACAGGGGAATTCACCCCTCCACTTT	CASSRGQGNSPLHF
TRBV19	.	TRBJ2-7	.	TGTGCCAGTAGTGGACAGTTCTACGAGCAGTACTTC	CASSGQFYEQYF
TRBV12-3/TRBV12-4	.	TRBJ2-5	.	TGTGCCAGCAGTCTTAGCCGACAAGAGACCCAGTACTTC	CASSLSRQETQYF
TRBV2	.	TRBJ2-2	TRBD2	TGTGCCAGCACCCAGCGAAGGACTAGCGGGAGAAGCACCGGGGAGCTGTTTTTT	CASTQRRTSGRSTGELFF
TRBV11-1	.	TRBJ2-7	.	TGTGCCAGCAGCCACCCCAGCTCCTACGAGCAGTACTTC	CASSHPSSYEQYF
TRBV30	few	TRBJ1-3	TRBD1	TGTGCCTGGAGTGGACAGGGAGGAAACACCATATATTTT	CAWSGQGGNTIYF
TRBV6-5	.	TRBJ1-5	.	TGTGCCAGTCGACGGGAGGTGGGTCAGCCCCAGCATTTT	CASRREVGQPQHF
TRBV6-1	.	TRBJ1-6	.	TGTGCCAGCAGTGAGGGACAAAGCTCCTATAATTCACCCCTCCACTTT	CASSEGQSSYNSPLHF
TRBV28	.	TRBJ2-7	.	TGTGCCAGCAGTTCGAACTTCTACGAGCAGTACTTC	CASSSNFYEQYF
TRBV19	few	TRBJ1-1	TRBD1	TGTGCCAGTAGCAGGGGGCCTGAAGCTTTCTTT	CASSRGPEAFF
TRBV19	.	TRBJ2-2	.	TGTGCCAGTAGAACAGGGAGTACCGCGGGGGAGCTGTTTTTT	CASRTGSTAGELFF
TRBV27	.	TRBJ2-7	.	TGTGCCAGCAGTAAAGCGTGGAACTACGAGCAGTACTTC	CASSKAWNYEQYF
TRBV27	.	TRBJ2-1	TRBD1	TGTGCCAGCAGTACGGACAGGGGGATCAATGAGCAGTTCTTC	CASSTDRGINEQFF
TRBV6-2/TRBV6-3	many	TRBJ2-5	TRBD1	TGTGCCAGCAGTTCCCCGGGACAGGGGGCCCCAGAGACCCAGTACTTC	CASSSPGQGAPETQYF
TRBV19	once	TRBJ2-2	.	TGTGCCAGTAGTATTCTCGGCGGGACGGGCGGGGAGCTGTTTTTT	CASSILGGTGGELFF
TRBV19	.	TRBJ2-3	TRBD1	TGTGCCAGTAGTATATTGGCAGGGGGATTGACAGATACGCAGTATTTT	CASSILAGGLTDTQYF
TRBV7-9	few	TRBJ2-1	.	TGTGCCAGCACCCCCCCGGCGGCTGGATTTGCTGAGCAGTTCTTC	CASTPPAAGFAEQFF
TRBV2	.	TRBJ1-2	.	TGTGCCAGCACCGATGGCGGCTATGGCTACACCTTC	CASTDGGYGYTF
TRBV28	.	TRBJ2-7	.	TGTGCCAGCAGTTTTCGAGCGGTATCCGAGCAGTACTTC	CASSFRAVSEQYF
TRBV7-2	.	TRBJ1-4	TRBD1	TGTGCCAGCAGCCCCAGGGGGCGGAATGAAAAACTGTTTTTT	CASSPRGRNEKLFF
TRBV30	.	TRBJ1-3	.	TGTGCCTGGAGTGTACGGGGTGATGGAAACACCATATATTTT	CAWSVRGDGNTIYF
TRBV27	.	TRBJ2-4	TRBD2	TGTGCCAGCAGTTTATCAGGGTGGACTAGCGGGACATACATTCAGTACTTC	CASSLSGWTSGTYIQYF
TRBV5-1	.	TRBJ2-5	.	TGCGCCAGCAGCTTTGGACAGCAAGAGACCCAGTACTTC	CASSFGQQETQYF
TRBV28	.	TRBJ2-4	TRBD1	TGTGCCAGCAGTTTGGGACAGGGACCCGTCGGGCACTTC	CASSLGQGPVGHF
TRBV15	.	TRBJ1-5	.	TGTGCCACCGCCTCACAGGTGTCAGGAGAGCCCCAGCATTTT	CATASQVSGEPQHF
TRBV9	.	TRBJ1-1	TRBD1	TGTGCCAGCAGCGTACTGACAGGGAATCCGCACGATGCTTTCTTT	CASSVLTGNPHDAFF
TRBV19	.	TRBJ2-5	.	TGTGCCAGTAGCGCTGGGGGGGGCGCGACCCAGTACTTC	CASSAGGGATQYF
TRBV12-3/TRBV12-4	.	TRBJ1-2	.	TGTGCCAGCAGTTTAGGGCCCTATGGCTACACCTTC	CASSLGPYGYTF
TRBV2	many	TRBJ2-7	TRBD2	TGTGCCAGCAGGCTACTAGCGGAGAGCTCCTACGAGCAGTACTTC	CASRLLAESSYEQYF
TRBV5-6	.	TRBJ2-7	.	TGTGCCAGCAGCCGCACCACAGGGAAAGAGCAGTACTTC	CASSRTTGKEQYF
TRBV27	.	TRBJ1-3	TRBD1	TGTGCCAGCAGTCCCATCGGACAGGGAATCGGAAACACCATATATTTT	CASSPIGQGIGNTIYF
TRBV10-1	.	TRBJ1-5	.	TGCGCCAGCCGTCTAGAAATAGGGGCTTTCGGGTTAGGCAATCAGCCCCAGCATTTT	CASRLEIGAFGLGNQPQHF
TRBV10-3	.	TRBJ2-3	TRBD1	TGTGCCATCCGGACAGGGGATGGAGATACGCAGTATTTT	CAIRTGDGDTQYF
TRBV4-2	.	TRBJ1-3	.	TGTGCCAGCAGCCAAAGCTCGCGAAACTCTGGAAACACCATATATTTT	CASSQSSRNSGNTIYF
TRBV7-2	.	TRBJ2-5	.	TGTGCCAGCAGCCTACGGGTGTACCAAGAGACCCAGTACTTC	CASSLRVYQETQYF
TRBV12-3/TRBV12-4	.	TRBJ2-1	TRBD2	TGTGCCAGCAGTTTGCGGGAGAGGGTGTTCTTC	CASSLRERVFF
TRBV7-2	.	TRBJ2-7	TRBD1	TGTGCCAGCAGCGGGACAGGTCCGTACGAGCAGTACTTC	CASSGTGPYEQYF
TRBV28	.	TRBJ1-2	.	TGTGCTACTGAAGCTAACTATGGCTACACCTTC	CATEANYGYTF
TRBV19	few	TRBJ1-1	.	TGTGCCAGTAGTAGACTCAGGGCCTGGGGCACTGAAGCTTTCTTT	CASSRLRAWGTEAFF
TRBV30	.	TRBJ2-7	TRBD1	TGTGCCTCCCGAGGACAGGGGGCATACGAGCAGTACTTC	CASRGQGAYEQYF
TRBV9	few	TRBJ2-2	TRBD1	TGTGCCAGCAGCCCGGTGGGACAGGGAAACACCGGGGAGCTGTTTTTT	CASSPVGQGNTGELFF
TRBV19	.	TRBJ1-1	TRBD1	TGTGCCAGTAGTCGACAGGGGGCGGGCACTGAAGCTTTCTTT	CASSRQGAGTEAFF
TRBV2	.	TRBJ2-2	.	TGTGCCAGCAGTGAGAGAACAGGTAGAGCCGGGGAGCTGTTTTTT	CASSERTGRAGELFF